The 7 T cell receptor beta chains given below trace back to one sample, sequenced in a study of blood T cell repertoires in COVID-19. The assay was immunoSEQ multiplex PCR, and TCRdb's table has in-frame clones only and misses some. This table holds around 250,000 clones, around 83% found once. The sample comprised peripheral blood. The receptors were sampled from a middle-aged man with active or convalescent COVID-19.

This chain joins TRBV7-3 and TRBJ2-3, with a tentative D call TRBD2 (5 bases). V was cut by 2 bases and J by 3 bases, with 6 bases left in between. Germline V gene sequence: CDR1 SGHTA, CDR2 FQGTGA. This CDR3 has 13 residues. Written as DNA, the CDR3 is TGTGCCAGCAGCTTACCGGGGACAGATACGCAGTATTTT. Translating gives CASSLPGTDTQYF.

The chain is built from TRBV7-3 and TRBJ2-3; tentatively, D is TRBD2 (6 bases). The CDR3 consists of 15 residues. V lost 2 bases and J 1 base, leaving 10 bases between the germline ends. Germline assignment: CDR1 SGHTA and CDR2 FQGTGA. The CDR3 protein is CASSLVGGGTDTQYF. CDR3 nucleotides: TGTGCCAGCAGCTTAGTGGGCGGGGGCACAGATACGCAGTATTTT.

The rearrangement joins TRBV5-6 to TRBJ1-2; D ambiguous. CDR3 size: 16 residues. Germline loops: CDR1 SGHDT, CDR2 YYEEEE. Deletions cut 4 bases from V and 0 bases from J, with 16 bases between. CDR3 in amino acids: CASSPNRRRSNYGYTF. The DNA of the CDR3 is TGTGCCAGCAGCCCGAACCGGAGGCGGTCTAACTATGGCTACACCTTC.

This chain uses TRBV19 with TRBJ2-1; 7 bases map to TRBD2. Germline loops: CDR1 LNHDA, CDR2 SQIVND (reference sequence). V lost 4 bases, J lost 0 bases, and 3 bases stayed unmatched. This CDR3 has 15 residues. The CDR3 DNA is TGTGCCAGTAGTAAAACGGGGGGCTCCTACAATGAGCAGTTCTTC. Amino acids: CASSKTGGSYNEQFF.

CDR3 region: CASSRTTGSGEKLFF. In DNA, the CDR3 is TGTGCCAGCAGTCGGACAACAGGGTCCGGGGAAAAACTGTTTTTT. This chain joins TRBV2 and TRBJ1-4; maybe TRBD1 (6 bases). V was clipped by 5 bases and J by 8 bases, with 18 bases between them. CDR3 length equals 15 residues. The germline V gene encodes CDR1 SNHLY and CDR2 FYNNEI.

The V and J genes are TRBV27 and TRBJ2-1; TRBD1 is a possible D gene (6 bases). Trimming pared 5 bases from V and 1 base from J, leaving 12 bases between. Germline V lookup: CDR1 MNHEY, CDR2 SMNVEV (reference sequence). The CDR3 consists of 15 residues. CDR3 loop: CASSGLGASYNEQFF. The CDR3 DNA reads as TGTGCCAGCAGTGGGCTGGGGGCGTCCTACAATGAGCAGTTCTTC.

The rearrangement joins TRBV7-2 to TRBJ2-3, with D tentatively TRBD2 (6 bases). Trimming removed 5 bases from V and 6 bases from J, with 15 bases in between. Germline V gene sequence: CDR1 SGHTA, CDR2 FQGNSA. CDR3 size: 14 residues. CDR3 coding DNA: TGTGCCAGCAGCCTCGGGACTTTGGGGGATACGCAGTATTTT. Translation gives CASSLGTLGDTQYF.